Below, 21 T cell receptor beta chains from the same sample are listed, as sequenced in a study of blood T cells in healthy people across ages. Next came a second PCR, run for about 6 to 11 cycles, which used a sample-barcoded 5' primer along with a J-beta primer mix. One entry per CDR3 protein results from TCRdb running MiXCR on the 5' RACE reads. The sample lists nearly 1 million distinct CDR3 sequences, about 51% seen once, with about a fifth in the top ten. Sequencing was carried out using blood. These receptors all come from a woman in her sixties in good health.

The chain combines TRBV7-8 with TRBJ2-7; 8 nucleotides agree with TRBD2. V dropped 4 bases and J dropped 3; count of bases not matched to a gene: 5. CDR3 length: 14 amino acids. The V gene's germline CDR1 is SGHVS and CDR2 FQNEAQ. In DNA form, the CDR3 reads TGTGCCAGCAGCTACACCCTAGCGGGCTACGAGCAGTACTTC. Translation gives CASSYTLAGYEQYF.

V is TRBV4-1 and J is TRBJ2-3; D unresolved. This CDR3 spans 16 amino acids. Germline V CDR1 and CDR2: MGHRA, YSYEKL. Trimming took 0 bases from V and 2 from J, leaving 12 bases between them. This CDR3 is CASSQDFYQSTDTQYF. The CDR3 region has the DNA TGCGCCAGCAGCCAAGATTTCTACCAATCCACAGATACGCAGTATTTT.

The chain recombines TRBV15 with TRBJ2-4; D ambiguous. V was shortened by 8 bases and J by 5 bases, with 19 bases between the two germline ends. Germline V gene lookup returns CDR1 LNHNV and CDR2 YYDKDF (reference sequence). This CDR3 is 15 amino acids long. The CDR3 loop is CATFRVLSGENIQYF. CDR3 DNA: TGTGCCACCTTCAGAGTCTTATCAGGAGAAAACATTCAGTACTTC.

This clonotype has at least ten counts. The chain uses TRBV9 and TRBJ1-2; D possibly corresponds to TRBD1 (5 bases). V gave up 4 bases and J gave up 9 bases, with 22 bases separating them. This CDR3 has 15 residues. Per germline, CDR1 SGDLS and CDR2 YYNGEE. The CDR3 DNA reads as TGTGCCAGCAGCTTGGACCTTCGGGAGGGGATGAGCTACACCTTC. It yields the protein CASSLDLREGMSYTF.

Notes on this clonotype: A read error may produce the germline difference seen at one junction end. The V and J genes are TRBV20-1 and TRBJ2-5; 9 nucleotides agree with TRBD1. This CDR3 comprises 12 residues. The germline V gene encodes CDR1 DFQATT and CDR2 SNEGSKA (reference sequence). The CDR3 DNA is TGCGGTGCCGGGACAGGGCAAGAGACCCAGTACTTC. It specifies CGAGTGQETQYF.

This clonotype was counted a few times. The V call is TRBV5-5, the J call TRBJ2-4, with a tentative D call TRBD2 (6 bases). The CDR3 has 11 amino acids. CDR1 and CDR2 (germline): SGHKS, YYEKEE (reference sequence). With 4 bases removed from V and 11 bases from J, the gap between germline ends came to 10 bases. CDR3 DNA: TGTGCCAGCAGCCTCGGACTACTTCAGTACTTC. Its protein product is CASSLGLLQYF.

This clonotype was detected a few times. The V call is TRBV25-1, the J call TRBJ2-7; 7 bases map to TRBD1. Germline trimming cut 8 bases from V and 4 bases from J; bases unmatched to any gene: 2. The CDR3 length is 11 residues. Germline loops: CDR1 MGHDK, CDR2 SYGVNS. Here the CDR3 reads CASGTVYEQYF. CDR3 nucleotide sequence: TGTGCCAGCGGGACAGTTTACGAGCAGTACTTC.

V is TRBV4-3 and J is TRBJ2-7, with D possibly being TRBD2 (5 bases). The V and J ends lost 2 bases and 5 bases respectively, with 16 bases between them. CDR1 is LGHNA and CDR2 is YSLEER in the germline V gene. This CDR3 region has 15 residues. CDR3 residues: CASSQLGSPLDEQYF. The CDR3 DNA reads as TGCGCCAGCAGCCAACTGGGGAGCCCCCTAGACGAGCAGTACTTC.

The V gene is TRBV6-1, the J gene TRBJ1-5; D uncertain. V dropped 2 bases and J dropped 4 bases, with 12 bases sitting between them. The CDR3 extends over 15 amino acids. Germline lookup yields CDR1 MNHNS and CDR2 SASEGT. In DNA form, the CDR3 reads TGTGCCAGCAGTGAACAGTGGCGGGGAAATCAGCCCCAGCATTTT. It is translated as CASSEQWRGNQPQHF.

The CDR3 nucleotides read TGCAGTGCTAGATCCGGGGTCGGCAATGAGCAGTTCTTC. As protein: CSARSGVGNEQFF. J is TRBJ2-1 and V is TRBV20-1, with D maybe TRBD2 (5 bases). Trimming removed 2 bases from V and 6 bases from J, with 11 bases in between. The length of the CDR3 is 13 residues. The germline V gene has CDR1 DFQATT and CDR2 SNEGSKA (reference sequence).

The rearrangement joins TRBV29-1 to TRBJ2-1, with a tentative D call TRBD2 (6 bases). The CDR3 is 12 residues long. CDR1 SQVTM and CDR2 ANQGSEA come from the germline V gene. The V end was cut by 6 bases, the J end by 9 bases, with 15 bases between. The CDR3 DNA reads TGCAGCGTGGGACTTCCCGGAGGTGAGCAGTTCTTC. It encodes CSVGLPGGEQFF.

V and J are TRBV11-3 and TRBJ2-3, with D possibly TRBD2 on 6 matching bases. The V end was cut by 4 bases, the J end by 5 bases, with 22 bases between. Germline V gene lookup returns CDR1 SGHNT and CDR2 YENEEA. The CDR3 runs to 17 residues. This CDR3 is CASSSRGAGPTGDTQYF. CDR3 in DNA: TGTGCCAGCAGCTCACGCGGAGCGGGCCCGACGGGAGATACGCAGTATTTT.

The V call is TRBV3-1, the J call TRBJ1-1; 7 positions match TRBD1. CDR1 is LGHDT, CDR2 YNNKEL, per germline (reference sequence). V gave up 0 bases and J gave up 6 bases; unmatched junction bases: 7. This CDR3 is built from 15 residues. The CDR3 coding sequence is TGTGCCAGCAGCCAAGAACCCGACAGGGTCGCTGAAGCTTTCTTT. The encoded protein is CASSQEPDRVAEAFF. Variable domain in full (rest from reference TRBV3-1 and TRBJ1-1): DTAVSQTPKYLVTQMGNDKSIKCEQNLGHDTMYWYKQDSKKFLKIMFSYNNKELIINETVPNRFSPKSPDKAHLNLHINSLELGDSAVYFCASSQEPDRVAEAFFGQGTRLTVV.

The CDR3 DNA follows: TGTGCCAGCAGTTCATCGACAGAATCGATAACCTACGAGCAGTACTTC. This codes for CASSSSTESITYEQYF. The chain recombines TRBV27 with TRBJ2-7; possible D gene TRBD1, 5 bases. The CDR3 totals 16 residues. Germline V CDR1 and CDR2: MNHEY, SMNVEV (reference sequence). V lost 4 bases, J lost 2 bases, and 18 bases lay in between.

This chain uses TRBV7-9 with TRBJ2-1; 14 bases fit TRBD2. Gene TRBJ2-7 matches the end of the DNA better, so the J call may be wrong. The germline CDR1 and CDR2 sequences are SEHNR and FQNEAQ (reference sequence). There are 19 residues in the CDR3. Here the CDR3 DNA reads TGTGCCAGTGCCGGGGGGGGACTAGCGGGAGTCTGGTACTACAATGAGCAGTACTTC. Its translation: CASAGGGLAGVWYYNEQYF.

The CDR3, as DNA: TGCAGCGTTCTGCAGGGGTCGGGCGAGCAGTACTTC. Amino acids: CSVLQGSGEQYF. The genes are TRBV29-1 and TRBJ2-5; perhaps TRBD1 as D (6 bases). Matching the DNA end better, TRBJ2-7 makes the J call doubtful. CDR3 length: 12 amino acids. Germline CDR1 SQVTM, CDR2 ANQGSEA.

This rearrangement joins TRBV20-1 to TRBJ2-4; 7 bases line up with TRBD1. The closer fit of TRBJ2-7 to the DNA end suggests the J call may be wrong. The CDR3 spans 13 residues. Germline V lookup: CDR1 DFQATT, CDR2 SNEGSKA (reference sequence). CDR3 DNA sequence: TGCAGTGCTGAAGACAGGGCCACCTACGAGCAGTACTTC. Its translation is CSAEDRATYEQYF.

Turning to this clonotype: Just one base apart from a much larger clone, this may be a read error. The chain joins TRBV6-5 to TRBJ1-2; tentatively, D is TRBD1 (5 bases). The CDR3 totals 15 residues. The V and J ends lost 7 bases and 6 bases respectively, with 21 bases between them. Germline assignment: CDR1 MNHEY and CDR2 SVGAGI. In nucleotides, the CDR3 is TGTGCCAGCACCTCTTGGAGTGAAGGGGAAAATGGCTACACCTTC. Amino acid sequence: CASTSWSEGENGYTF.

This clonotype was seen at least ten times. At one end the junction does not follow the germline gene, possibly because of a read error. The chain uses TRBV29-1 and TRBJ2-7; 9 bases match TRBD1. Germline assignment: CDR1 SQVTM and CDR2 ANQGSEA. The CDR3 has 13 residues. CDR3 in DNA: TGCAGCGTCGAAGGAACAGGGGGCGCGGAGCAGTACTTC. This encodes CSVEGTGGAEQYF.

This chain connects TRBV10-2 to TRBJ1-2; D ambiguous. Germline loops: CDR1 WSHSY, CDR2 SAAADI. This CDR3 contains 13 residues. The V end lost 4 bases, the J end lost 2 bases, and 8 bases lay between the germline ends. The CDR3 bases are TGCGCCAGCAGTGTGCGGGAAAACTATGGCTACACCTTC. It specifies CASSVRENYGYTF.

The chain uses TRBV5-1 and TRBJ1-2; D possibly corresponds to TRBD1 (6 bases). V shed 7 bases and J shed 7 bases, with 14 bases lying between them. This CDR3 comprises 12 residues. From germline, CDR1 is SGHRS and CDR2 YFSETQ. CDR3 loop: CASSMGGIGYTF. DNA of the CDR3: TGCGCCAGCTCGATGGGGGGCATTGGCTACACCTTC.